This T cell receptor beta chain was profiled in a study of T cell changes during pregnancy in multiple sclerosis. Trimming left V 2 bases short and J 7 bases short, with 14 bases between. Germline loops: CDR1 MNHEY, CDR2 SMNVEV (reference sequence). The CDR3 loop spans 14 amino acids. The protocol was immunoSEQ multiplex PCR, while the TCRdb copy is restricted to in-frame clones and leaves out a portion. The sample shows 65,000 to 90,000 clones, around nine tenths of them seen only once. This clonotype originated in a female donor with multiple sclerosis, enrolled in a pregnancy study. The material was peripheral blood, obtained in the second trimester of pregnancy. V usage is TRBV27 and J usage is TRBJ1-2; TRBD1 is a possible D gene (6 bases). CDR3 residues: CASSLDGQGSGYTF. As DNA, the CDR3 is TGTGCCAGCAGTTTAGATGGGCAGGGGAGTGGCTACACCTTC.